The sequence of this T cell receptor beta chain was determined in a study of cytomegalovirus exposure and HLA in healthy donors. General study points: Accounts indicate the classifier identified cytomegalovirus status with strong specificity and sensitivity.

The V segment lost 5 bases and the J segment 4 bases; nucleotides outside the gene matches: 8. Germline V gives CDR1 MNHEY, CDR2 SVGAGI. The CDR3 totals 15 residues. About this clone itself: Its matching antigen is unknown.

Data came from immunoSEQ multiplex PCR; TCRdb stores just in-frame clones and leaves some out. Of around 300,000 clones in the sample, roughly 86% were seen once. The TCR was taken from a man aged 25-40 years in good health and CMV-seronegative. The chain links TRBV6-5 to TRBJ2-3; 8 bases match TRBD2. The sample consisted of PBMCs. For the CDR3, the DNA is TGTGCCAGCAGTGGACGGGGGGGCGACGCAGATACGCAGTATTTT. Its protein product is CASSGRGGDADTQYF.